The clone carrying this T cell receptor (beta chain) turned up a few times. Here immunoSEQ multiplex PCR was the method, and the copy in TCRdb shows in-frame clones only, minus some. The sample lists roughly 51,000 clones, 65% to 90% occurring once. These data belong to a study of glioma-infiltrating T cells after dendritic cell vaccination. Selection required adequate fresh-frozen tumor tissue plus more than two years' survival data. The CDR3 has 13 amino acids. The germline gives CDR1 SGHTA, CDR2 FQGTGA. The V and J ends lost 5 bases and 1 base respectively, with 6 bases between them. The rearrangement joins TRBV7-3 to TRBJ1-3, with D unclear. The receptor was isolated from a human donor with glioblastoma. The sequenced sample was blood, obtained before dendritic cell vaccination. This CDR3 is CASSAGSGNTIYF. The CDR3, as DNA: TGTGCCAGCAGCGCGGGGTCTGGAAACACCATATATTTT.